This passage covers 10 T cell receptor beta chains from one sample sequenced in a study of blood T cell repertoires in COVID-19. Sequenced by immunoSEQ multiplex PCR; TCRdb stores in-frame clones only, minus some. The sample yields roughly 150,000 clones, roughly four fifths seen once. Sequenced material: peripheral blood. Receptor source: an elderly woman with acute or convalescent COVID-19.

This clone appeared many times. The chain uses TRBV6-5 and TRBJ1-5, with 7 bases matching TRBD1. Germline values: CDR1 MNHEY, CDR2 SVGAGI. V lost 5 bases and J lost 2; bases outside the gene matches: 6. The CDR3 runs 15 residues. The CDR3 region has the DNA TGTGCCAGCAGTCAAACAGGGGTGGGCAATCAGCCCCAGCATTTT. It encodes CASSQTGVGNQPQHF.

The chain has TRBV6-2 or TRBV6-3 and TRBJ1-5; D gene unclear. The CDR3 has 13 amino acids. CDR1 is MNHEY, CDR2 SVGEGT, per germline. V shed 2 bases and J shed 6 bases, with 8 bases lying between them. The CDR3 nucleotides read TGTGCCAGCAGTTACCAAGCGGGTCAGCCCCAGCATTTT. The encoded protein is CASSYQAGQPQHF.

This clone was detected once. The chain combines TRBV27 with TRBJ2-7, with 9 bases that match TRBD2. CDR3 length equals 14 residues. CDR1 and CDR2 from the germline V gene are MNHEY and SMNVEV (reference sequence). Trimming at V came to 1 base and at J to 7 bases, leaving 5 bases not matched to a gene. CDR3 in DNA: TGTGCCAGCAGTTTATTCCCGCGGGAGGGGGAGCAGTACTTC. This encodes CASSLFPREGEQYF.

The V gene is TRBV12-3 or TRBV12-4, the J gene TRBJ1-5; D is perhaps TRBD1 (6 bases). The V gene lost 3 bases and the J gene lost 7 bases, with 10 bases spanning the gap. The CDR3 totals 13 residues. CDR3: CASSFAGAQPQHF. The CDR3 DNA reads TGTGCCAGCAGTTTTGCAGGGGCCCAGCCCCAGCATTTT.

The V gene is TRBV2, the J gene TRBJ2-3; 14 positions agree with TRBD2. Trimming took 4 bases from V and 3 from J; bases not matched to a gene: 3. CDR3 size: 16 residues. Germline V CDR1 and CDR2: SNHLY, FYNNEI. This CDR3 reads CASSAGTSGRTDTQYF. CDR3 bases: TGTGCCAGCAGTGCCGGGACTAGCGGGAGAACAGATACGCAGTATTTT. Full variable domain (missing parts from reference TRBV2 and TRBJ2-3): EPEVTQTPSHQVTQMGQEVILRCVPISNHLYFYWYRQILGQKVEFLVSFYNNEISEKSEIFDDQFSVERPDGSNFTLKIRSTKLEDSAMYFCASSAGTSGRTDTQYFGPGTRLTVL.

The J gene is TRBJ1-4, the V gene TRBV21-1; TRBD1, the table's D call, lacks a check against the DNA. TRBV21-1 is described as a pseudogene. The CDR3 spans 16 residues. The CDR3 nucleotides are TGTGCCAGCAGCAAAAAGGGGGAAGGGATCGGTGAAAAACTGTTTTTT. Protein sequence: CASSKKGEGIGEKLFF.

This chain joins TRBV7-2 and TRBJ1-6, with 7 bases lining up with TRBD1. The CDR3 is 15 amino acids. Germline-derived CDR1 and CDR2 are SGHTA and FQGNSA. Trimming cost V 1 base and J 7 bases; bases outside gene matches: 4. CDR3 sequence (DNA): TGTGCCAGCAGCTTAGGGGGACAGCAAAATTCACCCCTCCACTTT. As protein: CASSLGGQQNSPLHF.

In regard to this clone: Within the sample, other DNA sequences also encode this same CDR3. The chain has TRBV18 and TRBJ1-2; D uncertain. The CDR3 extends over 12 amino acids. V was shortened by 3 bases and J by 3 bases, with 5 bases between the two germline ends. CDR1 is KGHSH, CDR2 LQKENI, per germline. The CDR3 DNA is TGTGCCAGCTCACCCGTTGACTATGGCTACACCTTC. Its translation is CASSPVDYGYTF.

The rearrangement uses TRBV29-1 and TRBJ2-2; TRBD1 is a possible D gene (5 bases). CDR1 SQVTM and CDR2 ANQGSEA come from the germline V gene. This CDR3 spans 12 amino acids. V dropped 7 bases and J dropped 1 base, with 7 bases sitting between them. The CDR3 reads CSAQGNTGELFF. The DNA for the CDR3 is TGCAGCGCTCAGGGGAACACCGGGGAGCTGTTTTTT.

The rearrangement joins TRBV5-1 to TRBJ1-1; D might be TRBD1 (5 bases). The germline CDR1 and CDR2 sequences are SGHRS and YFSETQ. V lost 5 bases, J lost 2 bases, and 13 bases lay in between. The CDR3 runs 14 residues. The CDR3 nucleotides are TGCGCCAGCAGGGGACTGGGGGGAAACACTGAAGCTTTCTTT. This translates into CASRGLGGNTEAFF.